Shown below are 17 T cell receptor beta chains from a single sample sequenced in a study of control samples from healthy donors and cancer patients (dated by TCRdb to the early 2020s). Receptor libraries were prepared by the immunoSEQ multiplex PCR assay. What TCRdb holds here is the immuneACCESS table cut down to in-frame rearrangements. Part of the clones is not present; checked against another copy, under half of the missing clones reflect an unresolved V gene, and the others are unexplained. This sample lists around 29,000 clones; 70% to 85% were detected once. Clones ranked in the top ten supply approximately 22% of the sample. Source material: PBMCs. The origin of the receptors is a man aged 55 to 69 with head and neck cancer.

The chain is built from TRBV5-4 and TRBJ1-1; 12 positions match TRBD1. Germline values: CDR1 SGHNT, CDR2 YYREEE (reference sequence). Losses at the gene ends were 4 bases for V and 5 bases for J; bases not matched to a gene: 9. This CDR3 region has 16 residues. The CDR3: CASSPGQGALGTEAFF. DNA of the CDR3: TGTGCCAGCAGCCCGGGACAGGGGGCGTTAGGAACTGAAGCTTTCTTT.

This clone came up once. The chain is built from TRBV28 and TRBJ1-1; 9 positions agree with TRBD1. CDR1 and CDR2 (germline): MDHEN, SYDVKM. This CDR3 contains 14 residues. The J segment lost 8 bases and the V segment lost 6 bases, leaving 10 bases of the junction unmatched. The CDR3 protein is CASRINAGTGEAFF. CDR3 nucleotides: TGTGCCAGCAGAATAAACGCCGGGACAGGGGAAGCTTTCTTT.

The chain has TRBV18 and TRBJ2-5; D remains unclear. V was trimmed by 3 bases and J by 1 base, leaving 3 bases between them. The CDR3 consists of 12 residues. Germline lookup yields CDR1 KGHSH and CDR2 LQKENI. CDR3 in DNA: TGTGCCAGCTCACCCAGCCAAGAGACCCAGTACTTC. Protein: CASSPSQETQYF.

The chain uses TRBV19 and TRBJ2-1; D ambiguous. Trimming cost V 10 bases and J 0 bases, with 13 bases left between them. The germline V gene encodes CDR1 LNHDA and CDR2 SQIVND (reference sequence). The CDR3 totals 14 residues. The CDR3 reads CATKKGGSYNEQFF. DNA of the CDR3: TGTGCCACTAAAAAGGGCGGCTCCTACAATGAGCAGTTCTTC.

DNA of the CDR3: TGTGCCAGCAGCTTAGGGCAGCACGCTAGCACAGATACGCAGTATTTT. It codes for CASSLGQHASTDTQYF. J is TRBJ2-3 and V is TRBV7-3; no clear D. CDR1 and CDR2 (germline): SGHTA, FQGTGA. Trimming cost V 2 bases and J 0 bases, with 12 bases left between them. This CDR3 has 16 amino acids.

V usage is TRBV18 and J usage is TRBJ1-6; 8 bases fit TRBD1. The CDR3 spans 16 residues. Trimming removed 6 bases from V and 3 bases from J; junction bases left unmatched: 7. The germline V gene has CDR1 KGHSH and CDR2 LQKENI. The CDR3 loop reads CASSSDRGNYNSPLHF. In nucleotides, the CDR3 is TGTGCCAGCTCTTCCGACAGGGGTAACTATAATTCACCCCTCCACTTT.

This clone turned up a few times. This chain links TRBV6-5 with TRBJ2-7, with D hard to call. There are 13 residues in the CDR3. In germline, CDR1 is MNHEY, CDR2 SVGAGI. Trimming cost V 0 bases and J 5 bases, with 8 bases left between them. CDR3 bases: TGTGCCAGCAGTTACTCGGCAGGACACGAGCAGTACTTC. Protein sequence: CASSYSAGHEQYF.

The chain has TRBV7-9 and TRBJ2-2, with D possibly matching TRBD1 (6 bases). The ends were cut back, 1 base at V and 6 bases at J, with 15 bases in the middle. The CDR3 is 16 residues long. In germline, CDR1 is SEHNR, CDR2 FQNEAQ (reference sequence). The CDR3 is CASSLEGDMAPGELFF. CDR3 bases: TGTGCCAGCAGCTTAGAGGGGGACATGGCACCCGGGGAGCTGTTTTTT.

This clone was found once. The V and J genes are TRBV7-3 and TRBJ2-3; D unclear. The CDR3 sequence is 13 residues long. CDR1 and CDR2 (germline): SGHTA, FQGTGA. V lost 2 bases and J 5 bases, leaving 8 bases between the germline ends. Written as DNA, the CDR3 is TGTGCCAGCAGCTTACTCCTTCAAGATACGCAGTATTTT. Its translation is CASSLLLQDTQYF.

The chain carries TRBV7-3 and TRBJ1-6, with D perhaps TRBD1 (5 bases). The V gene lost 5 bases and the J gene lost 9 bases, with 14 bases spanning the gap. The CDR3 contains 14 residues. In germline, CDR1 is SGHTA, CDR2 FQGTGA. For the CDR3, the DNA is TGTGCCAGCAGCGATCAGGGCAAGGGTTCACCCCTCCACTTT. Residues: CASSDQGKGSPLHF. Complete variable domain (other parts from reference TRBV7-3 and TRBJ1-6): GAGVSQTPSNKVTEKGKYVELRCDPISGHTALYWYRQSLGQGPEFLIYFQGTGAADDSGLPNDRFFAVRPEGSVSTLKIQRTERGDSAVYLCASSDQGKGSPLHFGNGTRLTVT.

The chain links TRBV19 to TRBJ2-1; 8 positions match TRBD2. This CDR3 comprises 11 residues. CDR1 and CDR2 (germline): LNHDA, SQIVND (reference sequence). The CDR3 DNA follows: TGTGCTACTAGCGGCTACAATGAGCAGTTCTTC. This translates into CATSGYNEQFF. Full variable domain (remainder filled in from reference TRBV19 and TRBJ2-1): DGGITQSPKYLFRKEGQNVTLSCEQNLNHDAMYWYRQDPGQGLRLIYYSQIVNDFQKGDIAEGYSVSREKKESFPLTVTSAQKNPTAFYLCATSGYNEQFFGPGTRLTVL.

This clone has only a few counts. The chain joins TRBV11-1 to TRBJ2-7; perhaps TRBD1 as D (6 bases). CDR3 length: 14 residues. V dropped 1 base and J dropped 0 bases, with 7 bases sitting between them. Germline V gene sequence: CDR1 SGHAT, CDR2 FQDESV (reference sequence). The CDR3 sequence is CASSLVDSSYEQYF. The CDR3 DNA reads TGTGCCAGCAGCTTAGTGGACAGCTCCTACGAGCAGTACTTC.

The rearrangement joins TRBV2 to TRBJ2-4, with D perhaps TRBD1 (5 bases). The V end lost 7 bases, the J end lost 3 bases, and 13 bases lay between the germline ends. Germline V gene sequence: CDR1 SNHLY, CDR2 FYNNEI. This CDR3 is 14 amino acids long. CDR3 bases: TGTGCCAGCACAGGGTTTGTTGGCAAAAACATTCAGTACTTC. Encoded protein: CASTGFVGKNIQYF.

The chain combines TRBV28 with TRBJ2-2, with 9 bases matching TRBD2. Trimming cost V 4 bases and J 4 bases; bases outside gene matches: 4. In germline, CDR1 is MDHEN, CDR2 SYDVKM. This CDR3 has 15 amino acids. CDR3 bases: TGTGCCAGCAGTTGGGGACTAGCCGTCACCGGGGAGCTGTTTTTT. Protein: CASSWGLAVTGELFF.

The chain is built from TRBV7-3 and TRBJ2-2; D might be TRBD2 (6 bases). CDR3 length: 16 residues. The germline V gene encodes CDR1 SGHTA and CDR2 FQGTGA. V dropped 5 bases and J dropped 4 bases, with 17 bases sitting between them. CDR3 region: CASSPRDLGGTGELFF. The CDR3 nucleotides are TGTGCCAGCAGCCCCCGTGACCTCGGGGGCACCGGGGAGCTGTTTTTT. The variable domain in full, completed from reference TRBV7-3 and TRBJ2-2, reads GAGVSQTPSNKVTEKGKYVELRCDPISGHTALYWYRQSLGQGPEFLIYFQGTGAADDSGLPNDRFFAVRPEGSVSTLKIQRTERGDSAVYLCASSPRDLGGTGELFFGEGSRLTVL.

The CDR3 sequence is CASSLEGNEQFF. CDR3 bases: TGTGCCAGCAGCTTAGAGGGGAATGAGCAGTTCTTC. The chain carries TRBV11-3 and TRBJ2-1; no firm D call. In germline, CDR1 is SGHNT, CDR2 YENEEA. The V end was cut by 0 bases, the J end by 7 bases, with 4 bases between. This CDR3 region has 12 residues.

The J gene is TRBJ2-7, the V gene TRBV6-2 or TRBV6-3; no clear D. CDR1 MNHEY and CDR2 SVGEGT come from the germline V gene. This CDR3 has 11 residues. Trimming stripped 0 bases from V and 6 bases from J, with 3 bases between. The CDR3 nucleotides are TGTGCCAGCAGTTACTCGGTCGAGCAGTACTTC. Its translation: CASSYSVEQYF.